Listed below are T cell receptor beta chains from one sample, sequenced in a study of early T cells in non-severe SARS-CoV-2 infection. TCRdb re-derived calls from the 5' RACE reads in MiXCR, one entry per CDR3 protein. The table shows around 110,000 distinct CDR3 sequences, with over 8.5% occurring only once. Sequenced input: whole blood. The receptor source for this set is an adult who was a healthcare worker with PCR-confirmed SARS-CoV-2 infection or an uninfected control (not recorded which). CDR3s include the opening cysteine and the closing phenylalanine or tryptophan. Fields, in order: clone size, V gene, J gene, D gene, CDR3 DNA, CDR3 protein. D genes are given only for firm matches. Where a row states a size, it is once, few, many or the class of an expanded clone; other rows omit it.

abundance: many; v_gene: TRBV27; j_gene: TRBJ2-2; d_gene: -; CDR3nt: TGTGCCAGCAGGGGGGCGCGGGAGCGGACCGGGGAGCTGTTTTTT; CDR3aa: CASRGARERTGELFF
abundance: many; v_gene: TRBV5-4; j_gene: TRBJ2-1; d_gene: TRBD2; CDR3nt: TGTGCCAGCAGCTCCCGACTAGCGGGAGTACATGAGCAGTTCTTC; CDR3aa: CASSSRLAGVHEQFF
abundance: few; v_gene: TRBV4-1; j_gene: TRBJ1-4; d_gene: TRBD1; CDR3nt: TGCGCCAGCAGCCATCCGGGACAGGGGGTTATAAATGAAAAACTGTTTTTT; CDR3aa: CASSHPGQGVINEKLFF
abundance: many; v_gene: TRBV2; j_gene: TRBJ2-1; d_gene: TRBD1; CDR3nt: TGTGCCAGCAGTGATAGCCGGGACAGGGATGAGCAGTTCTTC; CDR3aa: CASSDSRDRDEQFF
abundance: -; v_gene: TRBV13; j_gene: TRBJ1-1; d_gene: -; CDR3nt: TGTGCCAGCAGCTTGGCAGGGGCCCTTGAAGCTTTCTTT; CDR3aa: CASSLAGALEAFF
abundance: many; v_gene: TRBV27; j_gene: TRBJ2-1; d_gene: TRBD2; CDR3nt: TGTGCCAGCGGAACTGGCGGGAGCCTGGGCAATGAGCAGTTCTTC; CDR3aa: CASGTGGSLGNEQFF
abundance: many; v_gene: TRBV2; j_gene: TRBJ2-1; d_gene: TRBD2; CDR3nt: TGTGCCAGCAGTGGACTAGCGGGCAACAATGAGCAGTTCTTC; CDR3aa: CASSGLAGNNEQFF
abundance: -; v_gene: TRBV20-1; j_gene: TRBJ1-1; d_gene: -; CDR3nt: TGCAGTGCTAGACGGGTAGCCAGAAACACTGAAGCTTTCTTT; CDR3aa: CSARRVARNTEAFF
abundance: many; v_gene: TRBV28; j_gene: TRBJ2-7; d_gene: -; CDR3nt: TGTGCCAGCAGTTTGGCGGGATTCGACGAGCAGTACTTC; CDR3aa: CASSLAGFDEQYF
abundance: -; v_gene: TRBV25-1; j_gene: TRBJ2-5; d_gene: TRBD2; CDR3nt: TGTGCCAGCAGTGCCTCCGGGACTAGCGGGACAATGGGGGAGACCCAGTACTTC; CDR3aa: CASSASGTSGTMGETQYF
abundance: few; v_gene: TRBV7-6; j_gene: TRBJ2-7; d_gene: TRBD2; CDR3nt: TGTGCCAGCAGCCCGCCTAGCGGGAGGGAAGAGCAGTACTTC; CDR3aa: CASSPPSGREEQYF
abundance: -; v_gene: TRBV18; j_gene: TRBJ1-6; d_gene: -; CDR3nt: TGTGCCAGCTCACCGGGACGGATTAATTCACCCCTCCACTTT; CDR3aa: CASSPGRINSPLHF
abundance: few; v_gene: TRBV4-1; j_gene: TRBJ1-5; d_gene: -; CDR3nt: TGCGCCAGCAGCCAAGTGGGGGGCGATCAGCCCCAGCATTTT; CDR3aa: CASSQVGGDQPQHF
abundance: -; v_gene: TRBV20-1; j_gene: TRBJ2-7; d_gene: -; CDR3nt: TGCAGTGCTATGAGCGGTCACGAGCAGTACTTC; CDR3aa: CSAMSGHEQYF
abundance: many; v_gene: TRBV4-3; j_gene: TRBJ2-2; d_gene: -; CDR3nt: TGCGCCAGCAGCCCGGCCCCCATTACCGGGGAGCTGTTTTTT; CDR3aa: CASSPAPITGELFF
abundance: many; v_gene: TRBV7-9; j_gene: TRBJ2-5; d_gene: TRBD2; CDR3nt: TGTGCCAGCGGGACGACCGGGGGGACGGGGGAGACCCAGTACTTC; CDR3aa: CASGTTGGTGETQYF
abundance: -; v_gene: TRBV3-1; j_gene: TRBJ2-3; d_gene: -; CDR3nt: TGTGCCAGCAGCCAGGGGACGTCTCGCGCAGATACGCAGTATTTT; CDR3aa: CASSQGTSRADTQYF
abundance: few; v_gene: TRBV29-1; j_gene: TRBJ2-1; d_gene: TRBD1; CDR3nt: TGCAGCGGTTACAGGGGAGACAATGAGCAGTTCTTC; CDR3aa: CSGYRGDNEQFF
abundance: few; v_gene: TRBV19; j_gene: TRBJ2-5; d_gene: TRBD2; CDR3nt: TGTGCCAGTAGTCATACTAGCGGGATTTCAGAGACCCAGTACTTC; CDR3aa: CASSHTSGISETQYF
abundance: -; v_gene: TRBV28; j_gene: TRBJ2-2; d_gene: TRBD2; CDR3nt: TGTGCCAGCAGTTTGGGAGGGGTTGACACCGGGGAGCTGTTTTTT; CDR3aa: CASSLGGVDTGELFF
abundance: many; v_gene: TRBV7-8; j_gene: TRBJ2-2; d_gene: -; CDR3nt: TGTGCCAGCAGCCCCGTGGGACAGAACACCGGGGAGCTGTTTTTT; CDR3aa: CASSPVGQNTGELFF
abundance: many; v_gene: TRBV19; j_gene: TRBJ2-7; d_gene: -; CDR3nt: TGTGCCAGTAGTGACAGGCCCTACGAGCAGTACTTC; CDR3aa: CASSDRPYEQYF
abundance: many; v_gene: TRBV11-1; j_gene: TRBJ2-7; d_gene: -; CDR3nt: TGTGCCAGCAGCTCCAAGTTGTACGAGCAGTACTTC; CDR3aa: CASSSKLYEQYF
abundance: -; v_gene: TRBV7-8; j_gene: TRBJ2-7; d_gene: -; CDR3nt: TGTGCCAGCAGGACGTCGGAACCGGGTGGAATCCAGCAGTACTTC; CDR3aa: CASRTSEPGGIQQYF
abundance: many; v_gene: TRBV10-1; j_gene: TRBJ2-1; d_gene: TRBD2; CDR3nt: TGCGCCAGCAGTGAGCGACTAGCGGGAGGAATATTAGGGTTCTTC; CDR3aa: CASSERLAGGILGFF
abundance: many; v_gene: TRBV12-3/TRBV12-4; j_gene: TRBJ2-7; d_gene: -; CDR3nt: TGTGCCAGCAGTTGGAGGAAGCGGCCCATTAACTACGAGCAGTACTTC; CDR3aa: CASSWRKRPINYEQYF
abundance: many; v_gene: TRBV6-5; j_gene: TRBJ2-3; d_gene: TRBD1; CDR3nt: TGTGCCAGCAGTTCCTTGGTGGGACAGAGCGATAGTACGCAGTATTTT; CDR3aa: CASSSLVGQSDSTQYF
abundance: many; v_gene: TRBV29-1; j_gene: TRBJ2-2; d_gene: -; CDR3nt: TGCAGCGTGAGGGACCGCTCGCCGGAGCTGTTTTTT; CDR3aa: CSVRDRSPELFF
abundance: -; v_gene: TRBV10-3; j_gene: TRBJ1-2; d_gene: TRBD1; CDR3nt: TGTGCCATCAGTTTAGGACAGGGAGACTATGGCTACCCCTTC; CDR3aa: CAISLGQGDYGYPF
abundance: many; v_gene: TRBV27; j_gene: TRBJ2-7; d_gene: -; CDR3nt: TGTGCCAGCAGTTTATCAGGGGTTTCCTACGAGCAGTACTTC; CDR3aa: CASSLSGVSYEQYF
abundance: -; v_gene: TRBV5-4; j_gene: TRBJ2-1; d_gene: -; CDR3nt: TGTGCCAGCAGCCCAAGGGGGAATTCCTACAATGAGCAGTTCTTC; CDR3aa: CASSPRGNSYNEQFF
abundance: few; v_gene: TRBV19; j_gene: TRBJ2-3; d_gene: TRBD2; CDR3nt: TGTGCCAGCCTGGGGGGGGGCACAGATACGCAGTATTTT; CDR3aa: CASLGGGTDTQYF
abundance: few; v_gene: TRBV4-2; j_gene: TRBJ1-4; d_gene: -; CDR3nt: TGTGCCACCGCCAGACAGCGTGATGAAAAACTGTTTTTT; CDR3aa: CATARQRDEKLFF
abundance: -; v_gene: TRBV6-2/TRBV6-3; j_gene: TRBJ2-1; d_gene: TRBD1; CDR3nt: TGTGCCAGCAGTTACTCGCAAAGAGGGGGCGATGAGCAGTTCTTC; CDR3aa: CASSYSQRGGDEQFF
abundance: few; v_gene: TRBV12-3/TRBV12-4; j_gene: TRBJ1-1; d_gene: -; CDR3nt: TGTGCCAGCAGTTCTTGGGAGGGGATGAACACTGAAGCTTTCTTT; CDR3aa: CASSSWEGMNTEAFF
abundance: -; v_gene: TRBV6-6; j_gene: TRBJ1-2; d_gene: -; CDR3nt: TGTGCCAGCAGCCATCCACCAGGGGACGGCTACACCTTC; CDR3aa: CASSHPPGDGYTF
abundance: many; v_gene: TRBV11-3; j_gene: TRBJ1-3; d_gene: -; CDR3nt: TGTGCCAGCAGCTTTCTCCCTGGAAACACCATATATTTT; CDR3aa: CASSFLPGNTIYF
abundance: many; v_gene: TRBV20-1; j_gene: TRBJ2-1; d_gene: TRBD2; CDR3nt: TGCAGTGCTACCGCGGGAGGAAGGAATGAGCAGTTCTTC; CDR3aa: CSATAGGRNEQFF
abundance: many; v_gene: TRBV2; j_gene: TRBJ2-7; d_gene: TRBD1; CDR3nt: TGTGCCAGCAGTGAAGCAGATACAGGGGTTCCGTACTTC; CDR3aa: CASSEADTGVPYF
abundance: many; v_gene: TRBV7-9; j_gene: TRBJ2-5; d_gene: TRBD2; CDR3nt: TGTGCCAGCAGCTTACGCCGCTTACTAGCGACAAGGGGCGGAGAGACCCAGTACTTC; CDR3aa: CASSLRRLLATRGGETQYF